This TCR beta chain stems from a study of Graves' ophthalmopathy and Graves' hyperthyroidism. Overall study findings and caveats: Blood samples also showed most expanded thyroid clonotypes exceeding 0.001 frequency. Discriminating ophthalmopathy from stable hyperthyroidism, a 13-signature model attained a sensitivity of 85% to 90% and a specificity of approximately 77%.

Between the trimmed V and J ends, which lost 0 bases and 6 bases, there was a span of 8 bases. Germline V lookup: CDR1 LNHDA, CDR2 SQIVND (reference sequence). The CDR3 spans 13 residues. This clonotype was observed many times. The antigen is undetermined. Amplification of TCR beta CDR3 regions used RNA transcripts. Following a first-round RT-PCR that used HTBI primers, a second-round multiplex PCR was carried out. TCRdb independently ran MiXCR on the multiplex PCR reads; one entry per CDR3 protein. The sample lists 300,000 to 500,000 distinct CDR3 sequences, approximately 15% occurring once. Diagnosis used clinical symptoms, serum thyroxine, TRAb, thyroid ultrasound and orbital computed tomography.

This receptor was obtained from a woman between 18 and 30 years old with stable Graves' hyperthyroidism. The chain recombines TRBV19 with TRBJ1-2; D not certain. Sequenced: peripheral blood. As DNA, the CDR3 is TGTGCCAGTAGTATAGACCGAGTAGATGGCTACACCTTC. The encoded protein is CASSIDRVDGYTF.